This T cell receptor (beta chain) is from a study of blood T cell repertoires in COVID-19. Overall study context: The samples span acute and convalescent COVID-19 from the United States, Italy and Spain.

This clone was counted a single time. V was pared by 4 bases and J by 0 bases, with 10 bases between. Germline CDR1 is MNHEY and CDR2 is SVGAGI. The CDR3 totals 15 residues. Study processing details: Amplified reference gene primers provided the basis for estimating nucleated cell counts. Some clones are missing from TCRdb's copy, which holds only in-frame ones; the method was immunoSEQ multiplex PCR. The V and J calls and the clone size are those of that table, but D and trimming were determined from the DNA. This table has about 130,000 clones, about 82% appearing once. V gene TRBV6-5 combines with J gene TRBJ2-1; a possible D gene is TRBD2 (5 bases). The sample consisted of peripheral blood. The receptor was isolated from a human donor in a cohort sampled during active COVID-19. CDR3: CASSLAFSSYNEQFF. CDR3 nucleotide sequence: TGTGCCAGCAGTTTAGCGTTTAGCTCCTACAATGAGCAGTTCTTC.